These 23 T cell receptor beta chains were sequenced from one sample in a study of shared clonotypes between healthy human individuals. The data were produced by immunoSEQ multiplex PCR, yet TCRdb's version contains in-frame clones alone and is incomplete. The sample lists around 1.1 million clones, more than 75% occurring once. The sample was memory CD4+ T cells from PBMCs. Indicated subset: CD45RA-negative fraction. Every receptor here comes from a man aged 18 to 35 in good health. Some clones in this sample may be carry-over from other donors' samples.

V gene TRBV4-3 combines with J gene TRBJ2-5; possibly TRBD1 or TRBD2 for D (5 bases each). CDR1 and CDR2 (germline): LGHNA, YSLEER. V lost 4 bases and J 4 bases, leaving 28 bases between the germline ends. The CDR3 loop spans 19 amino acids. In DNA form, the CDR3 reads TGCGCCAGCAGCCCCTCAGTGGGGGTGGGTGTGAGTAGTAGAGAGACCCAGTACTTC. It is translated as CASSPSVGVGVSSRETQYF.

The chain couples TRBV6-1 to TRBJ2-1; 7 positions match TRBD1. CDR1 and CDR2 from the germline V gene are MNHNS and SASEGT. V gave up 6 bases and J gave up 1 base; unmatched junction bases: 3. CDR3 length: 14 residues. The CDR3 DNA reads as TGTGCCAGCAGACGACAGGGTTCCTACAATGAGCAGTTCTTC. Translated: CASRRQGSYNEQFF.

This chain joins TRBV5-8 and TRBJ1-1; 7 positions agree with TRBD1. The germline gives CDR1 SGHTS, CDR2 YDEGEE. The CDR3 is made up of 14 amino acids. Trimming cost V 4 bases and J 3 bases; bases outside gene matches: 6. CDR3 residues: CASSRQGSHTEAFF. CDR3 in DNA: TGTGCCAGCAGCAGACAGGGCTCTCACACTGAAGCTTTCTTT.

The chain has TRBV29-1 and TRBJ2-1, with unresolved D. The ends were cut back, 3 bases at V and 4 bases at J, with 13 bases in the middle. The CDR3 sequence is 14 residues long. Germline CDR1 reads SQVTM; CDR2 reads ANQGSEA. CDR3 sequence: CSVDGTVSYNEQFF. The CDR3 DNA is TGCAGCGTTGATGGTACAGTGTCTTACAATGAGCAGTTCTTC.

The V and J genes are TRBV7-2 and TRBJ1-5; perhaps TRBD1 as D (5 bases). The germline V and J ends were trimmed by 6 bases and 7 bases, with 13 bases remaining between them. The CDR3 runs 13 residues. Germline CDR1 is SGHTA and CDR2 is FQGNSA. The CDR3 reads CASRVDRSQPQHF. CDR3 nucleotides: TGTGCCAGCAGGGTAGACAGATCACAGCCCCAGCATTTT.

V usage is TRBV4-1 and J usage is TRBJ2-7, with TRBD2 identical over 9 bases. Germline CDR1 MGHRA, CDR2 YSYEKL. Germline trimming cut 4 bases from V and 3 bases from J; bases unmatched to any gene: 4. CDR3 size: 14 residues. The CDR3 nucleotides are TGCGCCAGCAGCCTCCCTAGCGGGGACTACGAGCAGTACTTC. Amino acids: CASSLPSGDYEQYF.

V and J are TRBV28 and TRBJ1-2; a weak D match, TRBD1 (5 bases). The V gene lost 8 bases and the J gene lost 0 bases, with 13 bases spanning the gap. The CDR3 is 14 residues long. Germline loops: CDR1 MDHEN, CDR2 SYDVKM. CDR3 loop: CASLGTGANYGYTF. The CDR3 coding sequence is TGTGCCAGCCTCGGAACAGGAGCTAACTATGGCTACACCTTC.

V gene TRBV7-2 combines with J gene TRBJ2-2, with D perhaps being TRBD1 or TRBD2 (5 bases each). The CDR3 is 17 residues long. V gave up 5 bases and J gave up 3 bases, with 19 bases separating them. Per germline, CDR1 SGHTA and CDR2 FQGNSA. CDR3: CASSPKGLADHTGELFF. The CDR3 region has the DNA TGTGCCAGCAGCCCTAAGGGGCTAGCCGACCACACCGGGGAGCTGTTTTTT. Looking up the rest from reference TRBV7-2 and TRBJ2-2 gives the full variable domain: GAGVSQSPSNKVTEKGKDVELRCDPISGHTALYWYRQSLGQGLEFLIYFQGNSAPDKSGLPSDRFSAERTGGSVSTLTIQRTQQEDSAVYLCASSPKGLADHTGELFFGEGSRLTVL.

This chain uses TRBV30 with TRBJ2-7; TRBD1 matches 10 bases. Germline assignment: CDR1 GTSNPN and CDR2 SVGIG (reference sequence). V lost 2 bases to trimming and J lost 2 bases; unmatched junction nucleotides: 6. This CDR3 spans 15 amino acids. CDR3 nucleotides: TGTGCCTGGAGTAAAGGACAGGGGGTAACCTACGAGCAGTACTTC. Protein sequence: CAWSKGQGVTYEQYF.

This CDR3 is CASSLDRGVSDTQYF. For the CDR3, the DNA is TGTGCCAGCAGCTTGGACAGGGGAGTATCAGATACGCAGTATTTT. The chain recombines TRBV5-6 with TRBJ2-3; TRBD1 matches 7 bases. CDR3 length: 15 residues. Germline trimming cut 0 bases from V and 4 bases from J; bases unmatched to any gene: 5. CDR1 and CDR2 from the germline V gene are SGHDT and YYEEEE.

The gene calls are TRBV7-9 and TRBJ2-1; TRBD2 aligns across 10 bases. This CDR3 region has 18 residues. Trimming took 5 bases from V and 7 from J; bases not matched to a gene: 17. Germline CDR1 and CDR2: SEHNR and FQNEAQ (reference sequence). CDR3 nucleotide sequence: TGTGCCAGCAGCCACAGGTCACTAGCGGGACGGGCACGGAATGAGCAGTTCTTC. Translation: CASSHRSLAGRARNEQFF. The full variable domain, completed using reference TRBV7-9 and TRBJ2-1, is DTGVSQNPRHKITKRGQNVTFRCDPISEHNRLYWYRQTLGQGPEFLTYFQNEAQLEKSRLLSDRFSAERPKGSFSTLEIQRTEQGDSAMYLCASSHRSLAGRARNEQFFGPGTRLTVL.

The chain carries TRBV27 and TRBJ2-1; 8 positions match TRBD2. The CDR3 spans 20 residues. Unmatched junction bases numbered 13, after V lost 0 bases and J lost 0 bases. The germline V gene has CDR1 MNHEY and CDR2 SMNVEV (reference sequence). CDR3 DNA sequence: TGTGCCAGCAGTTTATCGGAGCGGGAGCCCGCCTTGAGCTCCTACAATGAGCAGTTCTTC. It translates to CASSLSEREPALSSYNEQFF.

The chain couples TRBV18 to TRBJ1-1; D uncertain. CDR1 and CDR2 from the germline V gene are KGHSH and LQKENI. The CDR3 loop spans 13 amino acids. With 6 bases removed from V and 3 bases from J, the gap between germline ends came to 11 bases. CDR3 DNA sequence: TGTGCCAGCTCCCCTGGGAGCCACACTGAAGCTTTCTTT. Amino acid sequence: CASSPGSHTEAFF.

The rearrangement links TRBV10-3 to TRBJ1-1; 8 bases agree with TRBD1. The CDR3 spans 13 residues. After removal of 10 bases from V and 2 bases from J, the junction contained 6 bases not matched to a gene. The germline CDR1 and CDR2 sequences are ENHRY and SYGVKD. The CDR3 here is CATQGQGNTEAFF. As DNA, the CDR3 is TGTGCCACACAAGGACAGGGAAACACTGAAGCTTTCTTT.

The CDR3 spells CSVGLGGRVYEQYF. CDR3 coding DNA: TGCAGCGTTGGTTTAGGCGGGAGGGTGTACGAGCAGTACTTC. The V and J genes are TRBV29-1 and TRBJ2-7, with TRBD2 identical over 9 bases. Germline V gene data show CDR1 as SQVTM and CDR2 as ANQGSEA. The CDR3 runs 14 residues. V dropped 4 bases and J dropped 4; count of bases not matched to a gene: 8.

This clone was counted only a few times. The CDR3 is CASSQPRDRAWGYTF. DNA of the CDR3: TGTGCCAGCAGCCAACCACGGGACAGGGCCTGGGGCTACACCTTC. This rearrangement joins TRBV4-2 to TRBJ1-2; 9 bases match TRBD1. CDR1 and CDR2 (germline): LGHNA, YNFKEQ. V dropped 2 bases and J dropped 8; count of bases not matched to a gene: 9. The CDR3 loop spans 15 amino acids.

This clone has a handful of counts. CDR3 coding DNA: TGTGCCAGCTCACCGCGCTTGGACGAACCTAGCACAGATACGCAGTATTTT. It codes for CASSPRLDEPSTDTQYF. The chain has TRBV18 and TRBJ2-3; unclear D gene. Germline CDR1 is KGHSH and CDR2 is LQKENI. The length of the CDR3 is 17 residues. Trimming removed 3 bases at V and 0 bases at J, with 16 bases between.

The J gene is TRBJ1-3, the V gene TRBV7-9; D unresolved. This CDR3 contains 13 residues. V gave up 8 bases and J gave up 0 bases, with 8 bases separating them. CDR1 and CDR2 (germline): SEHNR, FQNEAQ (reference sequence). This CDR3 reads CASRPSSGNTIYF. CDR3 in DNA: TGTGCCAGCCGACCGTCCTCTGGAAACACCATATATTTT.

CDR3: CAWIMRAFGTEAFF. The CDR3 region has the DNA TGTGCCTGGATTATGAGGGCGTTCGGGACTGAAGCTTTCTTT. This rearrangement joins TRBV30 to TRBJ1-1; D call uncertain. This CDR3 has 14 amino acids. With 4 bases removed from V and 5 bases from J, the gap between germline ends came to 17 bases. Per the germline V gene, CDR1 is GTSNPN and CDR2 is SVGIG (reference sequence).

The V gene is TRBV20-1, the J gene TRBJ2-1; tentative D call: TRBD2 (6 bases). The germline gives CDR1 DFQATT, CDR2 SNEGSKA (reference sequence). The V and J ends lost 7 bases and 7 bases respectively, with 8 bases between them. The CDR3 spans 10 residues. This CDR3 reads CSGAGNEQFF. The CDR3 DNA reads TGCAGTGGGGCGGGGAATGAGCAGTTCTTC.

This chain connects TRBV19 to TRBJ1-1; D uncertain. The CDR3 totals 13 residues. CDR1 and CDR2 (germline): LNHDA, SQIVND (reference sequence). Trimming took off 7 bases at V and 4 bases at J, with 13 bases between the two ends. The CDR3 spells CASTGTKGTEAFF. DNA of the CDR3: TGTGCCAGTACTGGTACGAAGGGCACTGAAGCTTTCTTT.

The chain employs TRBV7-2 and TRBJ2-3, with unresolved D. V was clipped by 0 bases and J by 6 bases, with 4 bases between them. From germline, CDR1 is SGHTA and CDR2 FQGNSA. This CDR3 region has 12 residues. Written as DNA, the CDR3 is TGTGCCAGCAGCTTAGCCTGGGATACGCAGTATTTT. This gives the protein CASSLAWDTQYF.

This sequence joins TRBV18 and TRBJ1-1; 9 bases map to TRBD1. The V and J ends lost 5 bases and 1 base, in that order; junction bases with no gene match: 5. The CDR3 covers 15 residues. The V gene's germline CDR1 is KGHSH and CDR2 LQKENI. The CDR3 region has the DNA TGTGCCAGCTCATCGCAGACAGGGGGGAACACTGAAGCTTTCTTT. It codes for CASSSQTGGNTEAFF.